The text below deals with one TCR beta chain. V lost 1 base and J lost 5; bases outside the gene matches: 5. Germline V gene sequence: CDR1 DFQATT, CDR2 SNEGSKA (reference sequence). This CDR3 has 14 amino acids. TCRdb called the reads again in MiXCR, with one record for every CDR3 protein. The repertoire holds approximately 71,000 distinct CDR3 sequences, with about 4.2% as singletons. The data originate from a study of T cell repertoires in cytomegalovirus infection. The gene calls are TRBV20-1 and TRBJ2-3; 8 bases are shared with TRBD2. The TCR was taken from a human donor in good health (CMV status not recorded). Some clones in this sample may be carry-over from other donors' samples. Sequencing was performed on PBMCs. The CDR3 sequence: CSARGGGGLDTQYF. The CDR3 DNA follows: TGCAGTGCTAGAGGTGGCGGGGGGTTAGATACGCAGTATTTT.